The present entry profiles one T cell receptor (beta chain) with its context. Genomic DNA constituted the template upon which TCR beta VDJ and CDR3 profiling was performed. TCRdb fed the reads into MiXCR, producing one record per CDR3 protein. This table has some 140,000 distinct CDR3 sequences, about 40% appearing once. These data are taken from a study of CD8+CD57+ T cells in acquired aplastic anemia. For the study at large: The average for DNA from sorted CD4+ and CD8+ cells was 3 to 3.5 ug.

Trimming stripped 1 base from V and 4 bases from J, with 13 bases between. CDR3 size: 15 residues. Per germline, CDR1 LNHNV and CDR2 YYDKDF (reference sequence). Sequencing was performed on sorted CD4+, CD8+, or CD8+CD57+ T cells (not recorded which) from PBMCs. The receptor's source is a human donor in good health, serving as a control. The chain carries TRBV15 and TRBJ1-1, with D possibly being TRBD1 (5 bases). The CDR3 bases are TGTGCCACCAGCAGAGGGCAGGGACTTGGCACTGAAGCTTTCTTT. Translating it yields CATSRGQGLGTEAFF.